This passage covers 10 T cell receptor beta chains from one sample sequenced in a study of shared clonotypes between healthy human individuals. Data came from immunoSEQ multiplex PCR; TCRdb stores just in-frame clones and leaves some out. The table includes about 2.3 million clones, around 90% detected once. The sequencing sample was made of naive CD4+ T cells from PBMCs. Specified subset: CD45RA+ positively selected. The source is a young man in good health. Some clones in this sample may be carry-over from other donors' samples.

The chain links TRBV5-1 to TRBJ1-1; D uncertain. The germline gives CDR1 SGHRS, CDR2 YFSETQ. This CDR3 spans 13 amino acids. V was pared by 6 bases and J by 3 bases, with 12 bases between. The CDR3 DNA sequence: TGCGCCAGCAACGATGGAACGGACACTGAAGCTTTCTTT. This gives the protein CASNDGTDTEAFF.

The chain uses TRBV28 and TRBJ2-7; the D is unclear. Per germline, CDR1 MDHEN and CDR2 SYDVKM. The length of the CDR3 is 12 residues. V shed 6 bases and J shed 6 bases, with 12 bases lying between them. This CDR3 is CASSQLGREQYF. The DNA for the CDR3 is TGTGCCAGCAGCCAACTTGGACGCGAGCAGTACTTC.

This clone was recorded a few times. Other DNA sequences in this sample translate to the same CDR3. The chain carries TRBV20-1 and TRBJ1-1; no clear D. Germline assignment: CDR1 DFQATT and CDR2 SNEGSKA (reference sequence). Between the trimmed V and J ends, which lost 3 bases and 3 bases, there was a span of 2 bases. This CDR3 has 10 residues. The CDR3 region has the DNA TGCAGTGCTAGGGACACTGAAGCTTTCTTT. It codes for CSARDTEAFF.

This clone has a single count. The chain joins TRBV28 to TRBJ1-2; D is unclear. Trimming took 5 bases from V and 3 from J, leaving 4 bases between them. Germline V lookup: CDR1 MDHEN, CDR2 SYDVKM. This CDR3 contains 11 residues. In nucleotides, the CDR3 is TGTGCCAGCAGTGGGTACTATGGCTACACCTTC. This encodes CASSGYYGYTF.

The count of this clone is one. This CDR3 is CASSSPGLAKYEQYF. The CDR3 region has the DNA TGTGCCAGCAGTTCGCCGGGACTAGCAAAGTACGAGCAGTACTTC. This chain links TRBV28 with TRBJ2-7; TRBD2 matches 9 bases. The J segment lost 4 bases and the V segment lost 4 bases, leaving 8 bases of the junction unmatched. CDR3 length: 15 amino acids. The germline gives CDR1 MDHEN, CDR2 SYDVKM.

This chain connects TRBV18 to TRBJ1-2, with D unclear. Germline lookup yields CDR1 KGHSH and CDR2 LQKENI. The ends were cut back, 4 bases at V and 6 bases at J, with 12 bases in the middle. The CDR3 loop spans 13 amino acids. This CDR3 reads CASSRSSEDGYTF. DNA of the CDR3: TGTGCCAGCTCACGCAGTTCAGAGGATGGCTACACCTTC.

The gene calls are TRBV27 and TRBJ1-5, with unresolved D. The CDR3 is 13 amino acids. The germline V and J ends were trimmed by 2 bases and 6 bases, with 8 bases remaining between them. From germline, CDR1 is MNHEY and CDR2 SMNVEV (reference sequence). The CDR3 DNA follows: TGTGCCAGCAGTTTAGGCAAGCGTCAGCCCCAGCATTTT. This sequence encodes CASSLGKRQPQHF.

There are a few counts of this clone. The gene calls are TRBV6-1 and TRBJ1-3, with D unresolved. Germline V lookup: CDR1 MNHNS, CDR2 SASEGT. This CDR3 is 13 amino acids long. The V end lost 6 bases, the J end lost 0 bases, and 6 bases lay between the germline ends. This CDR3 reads CASRGNSGNTIYF. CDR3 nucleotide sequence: TGTGCCAGCAGGGGTAACTCTGGAAACACCATATATTTT.

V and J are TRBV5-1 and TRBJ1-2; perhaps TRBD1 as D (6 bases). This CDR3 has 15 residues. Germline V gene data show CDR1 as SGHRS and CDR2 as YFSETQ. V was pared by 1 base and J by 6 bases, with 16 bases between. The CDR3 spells CASSLSSTGFHGYTF. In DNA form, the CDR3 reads TGCGCCAGCAGCTTGTCTTCAACAGGGTTTCATGGCTACACCTTC.

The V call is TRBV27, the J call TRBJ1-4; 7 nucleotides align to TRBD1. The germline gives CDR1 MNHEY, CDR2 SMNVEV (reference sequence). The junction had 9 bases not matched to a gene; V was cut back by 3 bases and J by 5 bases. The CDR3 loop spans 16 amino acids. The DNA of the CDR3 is TGTGCCAGCAGTTTCGAAGGCGCGGGACAGAATGAAAAACTGTTTTTT. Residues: CASSFEGAGQNEKLFF.